What follows are 13 T cell receptor beta chains derived from one specimen sequenced in a study of blood T cells in healthy people across ages. The use of a sample-barcoded 5' primer and a J-beta primer mix characterized a second PCR of about 6 to 12 cycles. TCRdb re-analysed the 5' RACE reads in MiXCR, keeping a single row per CDR3 protein. The sample holds approximately 1.5 million distinct CDR3 sequences, about 35% seen once. Material: blood. Receptors were obtained from a woman under 40 in good health.

This rearrangement joins TRBV29-1 to TRBJ2-1, with 8 positions matching TRBD1. Per germline, CDR1 SQVTM and CDR2 ANQGSEA. CDR3 size: 12 residues. The V gene end was trimmed by 4 bases and the J gene end by 12 bases; junction bases not matched to a gene: 8. CDR3 coding DNA: TGCAGCGTTGTTCCCGGGACAGGTCCGCAGTTCTTC. This sequence encodes CSVVPGTGPQFF.

This clonotype appeared a few times. The J gene is TRBJ2-3, the V gene TRBV12-3 or TRBV12-4, with TRBD2 as a possible D gene (6 bases). The V end was cut by 7 bases, the J end by 2 bases, with 16 bases between. This CDR3 spans 15 amino acids. DNA of the CDR3: TGTGCCAGCACCAACCCGGGACTCTACACAGATACGCAGTATTTT. Its protein is CASTNPGLYTDTQYF.

The V call is TRBV6-6, the J call TRBJ1-5; D might be TRBD1 (6 bases). This CDR3 is 12 amino acids long. V was clipped by 8 bases and J by 11 bases, with 16 bases between them. Germline values: CDR1 MNHNY, CDR2 SVGAGI (reference sequence). The CDR3 bases are TGTGCCAGCTCACCGTGGGACACGGCCCAGCATTTT. This sequence encodes CASSPWDTAQHF.

This clonotype was seen only a few times. J is TRBJ2-7 and V is TRBV9; 11 nucleotides agree with TRBD1. Unmatched junction bases numbered 2, after V lost 0 bases and J lost 3 bases. Germline V gene sequence: CDR1 SGDLS, CDR2 YYNGEE. This CDR3 contains 15 residues. The CDR3 DNA is TGTGCCAGCAGCGTAGAGGGGACAGGGGGCTACGAGCAGTACTTC. Protein sequence: CASSVEGTGGYEQYF.

The chain employs TRBV20-1 and TRBJ2-3; 11 bases are a match to TRBD2. The CDR3 totals 16 residues. Germline CDR1 DFQATT, CDR2 SNEGSKA (reference sequence). The V segment lost 1 base and the J segment 3 bases; nucleotides outside the gene matches: 6. The CDR3 loop reads CSARGGTSGRTDTQYF. The CDR3 DNA sequence: TGCAGTGCTAGAGGGGGGACTAGCGGAAGGACAGATACGCAGTATTTT.

The chain combines TRBV20-1 with TRBJ1-5; 10 bases align to TRBD1. Trimming at V came to 4 bases and at J to 4 bases, leaving 4 bases not matched to a gene. This CDR3 spans 14 amino acids. From germline, CDR1 is DFQATT and CDR2 SNEGSKA (reference sequence). This CDR3 is CSANPDRGNQPQHF. CDR3 nucleotides: TGCAGTGCTAACCCGGACAGGGGGAATCAGCCCCAGCATTTT.

The sample holds a few counts of this clonotype. The rearrangement joins TRBV2 to TRBJ1-2; possible D gene TRBD1, 5 bases. The CDR3 runs to 14 residues. Between the trimmed V and J ends, which lost 7 bases and 0 bases, there was a span of 12 bases. Per the germline V gene, CDR1 is SNHLY and CDR2 is FYNNEI. The CDR3 nucleotides read TGTGCCAGCAAAGGGACGGAAGCTAACTATGGCTACACCTTC. It translates to CASKGTEANYGYTF.

This chain uses TRBV30 with TRBJ1-4, with no clear D. V was shortened by 5 bases and J by 8 bases, with 9 bases between the two germline ends. The CDR3 covers 11 residues. CDR1 and CDR2 (germline): GTSNPN, SVGIG (reference sequence). The CDR3 protein is CAWATREKLFF. The CDR3 nucleotides read TGTGCCTGGGCTACACGGGAAAAACTGTTTTTT.

The V and J genes are TRBV25-1 and TRBJ2-6, with D uncertain. V lost 5 bases and J 3 bases, leaving 11 bases between the germline ends. The CDR3 length is 15 residues. In germline, CDR1 is MGHDK, CDR2 SYGVNS. The CDR3 here is CASSPDANGANVLTF. The CDR3 region has the DNA TGTGCCAGCAGTCCAGACGCTAATGGGGCCAACGTCCTGACTTTC.

This clonotype occurred many times. Written as DNA, the CDR3 is TGCAGTGCCGGGGACCGGGGCCAGCCCCAGCATTTT. Translated: CSAGDRGQPQHF. The chain is built from TRBV20-1 and TRBJ1-5; D perhaps matches TRBD1 (5 bases). CDR1 is DFQATT and CDR2 is SNEGSKA in the germline V gene (reference sequence). The V end lost 6 bases, the J end lost 7 bases, and 13 bases lay between the germline ends. The CDR3 spans 12 residues.

This clonotype was recorded a few times. The CDR3 reads CATSKTDTDTQYF. Here the CDR3 DNA reads TGTGCCACCAGTAAGACAGACACAGATACGCAGTATTTT. The chain has TRBV24-1 and TRBJ2-3, with a possible D match to TRBD1 (5 bases). Germline CDR1 is KGHDR and CDR2 is SFDVKD. V was clipped by 6 bases and J by 2 bases, with 8 bases between them. This CDR3 has 13 residues.

Comment on this clonotype: Given the absence of the conserved phenylalanine or tryptophan at the CDR3 end, a read error is likely. The chain is built from TRBV4-1 and TRBJ1-4; a weak D match, TRBD1 (5 bases). The CDR3 has 14 residues. Trimming left V 3 bases short and J 4 bases short, with 9 bases between. From germline, CDR1 is MGHRA and CDR2 YSYEKL. The CDR3 region is CASSHAGLNEKLFL. The CDR3 DNA reads TGCGCCAGCAGCCATGCAGGGCTTAATGAAAAACTGTTTTTG.

The gene calls are TRBV14 and TRBJ2-1; perhaps TRBD2 as D (5 bases). Trimming removed 3 bases from V and 8 bases from J, with 11 bases in between. Germline assignment: CDR1 SGHDN and CDR2 FVKESK. The CDR3 has 13 residues. CDR3 residues: CASSHLLGHEQFF. CDR3 coding DNA: TGTGCCAGCAGCCACCTACTAGGACATGAGCAGTTCTTC.